This TCR beta chain was identified during a study of blood T cell repertoires in COVID-19. Per germline, CDR1 LGHDT and CDR2 YNNKEL (reference sequence). CDR3 length equals 15 residues. Trimming pared 4 bases from V and 2 bases from J, leaving 9 bases between. The data were produced by immunoSEQ multiplex PCR, yet TCRdb's version contains in-frame clones alone and is incomplete. The table has roughly 60,000 clones, roughly three quarters seen once. Sequenced sample: peripheral blood. The TCR comes from a human donor in a cohort sampled during active COVID-19. This chain connects TRBV3-1 (or the pseudogene TRBV3-2) to TRBJ2-6; no clear D. The CDR3 sequence is CASSLSVTGANVLTF. The CDR3 nucleotides are TGTGCCAGCAGCCTGAGCGTAACTGGGGCCAACGTCCTGACTTTC.